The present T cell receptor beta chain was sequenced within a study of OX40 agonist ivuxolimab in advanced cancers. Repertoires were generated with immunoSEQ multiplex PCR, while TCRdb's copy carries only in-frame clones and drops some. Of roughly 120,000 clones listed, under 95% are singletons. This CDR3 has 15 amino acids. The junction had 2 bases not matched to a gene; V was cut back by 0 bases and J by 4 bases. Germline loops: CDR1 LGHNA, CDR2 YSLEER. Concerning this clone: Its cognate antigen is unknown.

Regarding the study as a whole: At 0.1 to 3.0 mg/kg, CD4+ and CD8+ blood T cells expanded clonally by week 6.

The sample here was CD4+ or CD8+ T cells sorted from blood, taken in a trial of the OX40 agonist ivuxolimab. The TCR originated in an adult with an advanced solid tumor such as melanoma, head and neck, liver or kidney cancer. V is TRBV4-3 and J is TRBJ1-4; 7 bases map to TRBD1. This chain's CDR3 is CASSQDDRVNEKLFF. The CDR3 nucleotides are TGCGCCAGCAGCCAAGACGACAGGGTTAATGAAAAACTGTTTTTT.